This T cell receptor (beta chain) came from a study of T cells after posttransplantation cyclophosphamide. V was trimmed by 2 bases and J by 4 bases, leaving 12 bases between them. This CDR3 has 14 amino acids. Germline loops: CDR1 SGHRS, CDR2 YFSETQ. Treatment was busulfan-fludarabine conditioning, a marrow graft, and cyclophosphamide on days +3 and +4. TCRdb's copy holds only in-frame clones and misses some; the assay was immunoSEQ multiplex PCR. The sample shows some 17,000 clones, about 90% of them seen only once. The TCR was taken from a male patient aged 60-70 years who received an allogeneic stem cell transplant from a related donor and was CMV-positive. Certain T cells may be donor cells from the graft. The material sequenced was CD4+ T cells sorted from blood, taken after allogeneic stem cell transplant with posttransplant cyclophosphamide. The V and J genes are TRBV5-1 and TRBJ1-2, with D maybe TRBD1 (6 bases). In nucleotides, the CDR3 is TGCGCCAGCAGCTTTTCACAGGGCGGCTATGGCTACACCTTC. Translated, it gives CASSFSQGGYGYTF.